These 29 T cell receptor beta chains came from one sample sequenced in a study of CD8+CD57+ T cells in acquired aplastic anemia. Genomic DNA provided the template from which TCR beta VDJ and CDR3 profiles were obtained. TCRdb re-analysed the reads in MiXCR, keeping a single row per CDR3 protein. The sample yields about 110,000 distinct CDR3 sequences, approximately 48% seen once. The sequenced sample consisted of sorted CD4+, CD8+, or CD8+CD57+ T cells (not recorded which) from PBMCs. All receptors come from a human donor in good health, serving as a control.

The CDR3 bases are TGTGCCACCAAAGCGGGAGGGCCGGGGGGCAATGAGCAGTTCTTC. Amino acids: CATKAGGPGGNEQFF. The chain recombines TRBV24-1 with TRBJ2-1; 10 bases map to TRBD2. V lost 8 bases to trimming and J lost 6 bases; unmatched junction nucleotides: 9. The CDR3 spans 15 residues. Germline CDR1 is KGHDR and CDR2 is SFDVKD.

The chain combines TRBV20-1 with TRBJ1-5; 10 bases align to TRBD1. The CDR3 consists of 18 residues. Germline CDR1 reads DFQATT; CDR2 reads SNEGSKA (reference sequence). J gave up 7 bases and V 3 bases, and 18 bases lay outside the gene matches. In nucleotides, the CDR3 is TGCAGTGCTAGCGTCTTTGGGACAGGGGACTCGGAAACACAGCCCCAGCATTTT. This codes for CSASVFGTGDSETQPQHF.

The V gene is TRBV19, the J gene TRBJ2-7; TRBD2 aligns across 10 bases. V dropped 5 bases and J dropped 2; count of bases not matched to a gene: 3. Germline V gene data show CDR1 as LNHDA and CDR2 as SQIVND (reference sequence). This CDR3 is 14 amino acids long. The CDR3 loop is CASSFTSGTYEQYF. The CDR3 DNA reads TGTGCCAGTAGTTTCACTAGCGGGACCTACGAGCAGTACTTC.

This clonotype was picked up a small number of times. A much larger clonotype is one base distant, so this may be a read error. The chain combines TRBV14 with TRBJ1-1; D remains ambiguous. This CDR3 contains 13 residues. Germline V gives CDR1 SGHDN, CDR2 FVKESK. The V end lost 5 bases, the J end lost 4 bases, and 11 bases lay between the germline ends. CDR3 nucleotides: TGTGCCAGCAGCTTCGTCCCGAGCACTGAAGCTTTCTTT. Protein: CASSFVPSTEAFF.

The gene calls are TRBV15 and TRBJ2-7; D not certain. Germline V gene data show CDR1 as LNHNV and CDR2 as YYDKDF (reference sequence). V shed 5 bases and J shed 5 bases, with 19 bases lying between them. This CDR3 spans 15 amino acids. The CDR3 nucleotides are TGTGCCACCAGCCCCGGAAGCGCAGCAAAGAACGAGCAGTACTTC. This codes for CATSPGSAAKNEQYF.

This clonotype came up a few times. The chain joins TRBV15 to TRBJ2-2; possibly TRBD2 for D (6 bases). Trimming pared 0 bases from V and 4 bases from J, leaving 15 bases between. The germline gives CDR1 LNHNV, CDR2 YYDKDF (reference sequence). The CDR3 consists of 17 residues. CDR3 in DNA: TGTGCCACCAGCAGAGATGGGCCAGGGAGGAGCACCGGGGAGCTGTTTTTT. Its protein product is CATSRDGPGRSTGELFF.

CDR3 in DNA: TGTGCCAGCTCCGACACCATGAACACTGAAGCTTTCTTT. Translated: CASSDTMNTEAFF. V and J are TRBV2 and TRBJ1-1, with no clear D. With 8 bases removed from V and 0 bases from J, the gap between germline ends came to 10 bases. CDR3 length: 13 residues. Germline CDR1 is SNHLY and CDR2 is FYNNEI.

The chain has TRBV6-1 and TRBJ1-5; 8 positions agree with TRBD1. The V gene's germline CDR1 is MNHNS and CDR2 SASEGT. The CDR3 runs to 13 residues. V gave up 6 bases and J gave up 5 bases; unmatched junction bases: 3. For the CDR3, the DNA is TGTGCCAGCAGCGGACAGGGTCATCAGCCCCAGCATTTT. Amino acids: CASSGQGHQPQHF.

About this clonotype itself: A much larger clone differs by one base, so this may be a read error. This chain links TRBV27 with TRBJ1-6; a weak D match, TRBD1 (5 bases). Germline CDR1 reads MNHEY; CDR2 reads SMNVEV (reference sequence). With 3 bases removed from V and 11 bases from J, the gap between germline ends came to 14 bases. This CDR3 has 14 residues. CDR3 protein: CASSFSMGDPPLHF. CDR3 coding DNA: TGTGCCAGCAGTTTCAGCATGGGGGACCCACCCCTCCACTTT.

This clonotype has more than one count but fewer than ten. CDR3 amino acids: CATDSTGELFF. The CDR3 DNA follows: TGTGCCACAGACAGCACCGGGGAGCTGTTTTTT. The chain couples TRBV6-1 to TRBJ2-2; TRBD1 might be the D (5 bases). The CDR3 is made up of 11 amino acids. Germline values: CDR1 MNHNS, CDR2 SASEGT. Trimming left V 10 bases short and J 4 bases short, with 7 bases between.

Ten or more counts support this clonotype. This sequence joins TRBV4-3 and TRBJ1-5; D unclear. The germline gives CDR1 LGHNA, CDR2 YSLEER. With 0 bases removed from V and 4 bases from J, the gap between germline ends came to 16 bases. The CDR3 extends over 17 amino acids. The CDR3: CASSQDIGLPRNQPQHF. Written as DNA, the CDR3 is TGCGCCAGCAGCCAAGATATAGGCCTCCCAAGGAATCAGCCCCAGCATTTT.

This chain uses TRBV2 with TRBJ1-6; D perhaps matches TRBD1 (5 bases). The CDR3 is 14 amino acids. V lost 6 bases to trimming and J lost 8 bases, with 14 bases between them. The germline V gene has CDR1 SNHLY and CDR2 FYNNEI. CDR3 amino acids: CASRPGRGDSPLHF. The CDR3, as DNA: TGTGCCAGCAGGCCGGGACGAGGGGATTCACCCCTCCACTTT.

V is TRBV29-1 and J is TRBJ2-2, with unresolved D. V was trimmed by 3 bases and J by 1 base, leaving 12 bases between them. The CDR3 contains 15 residues. Germline CDR1 reads SQVTM; CDR2 reads ANQGSEA. The CDR3 DNA sequence: TGCAGCGTTGAGTTTCCCGTGCGGAACACCGGGGAGCTGTTTTTT. This sequence encodes CSVEFPVRNTGELFF.

This clonotype was seen repeatedly, ten times or more. This chain joins TRBV5-1 and TRBJ2-3; the match to TRBD1 covers 7 bases. CDR1 is SGHRS, CDR2 YFSETQ, per germline. Losses at the gene ends were 3 bases for V and 0 bases for J; bases not matched to a gene: 7. The CDR3 has 16 residues. The CDR3 nucleotides read TGCGCCAGCAGCTGGGGACAGACAGCTAGCACAGATACGCAGTATTTT. It yields the protein CASSWGQTASTDTQYF.

This chain connects TRBV15 to TRBJ2-7; 8 bases are a match to TRBD1. The V gene end was trimmed by 5 bases and the J gene end by 4 bases; junction bases not matched to a gene: 10. Germline V gene data show CDR1 as LNHNV and CDR2 as YYDKDF (reference sequence). The CDR3 covers 15 residues. CDR3 protein: CATSVPGTGWYEQYF. The CDR3, as DNA: TGTGCCACCAGCGTACCCGGGACAGGTTGGTACGAGCAGTACTTC. The full variable domain, rest sourced from reference TRBV15 and TRBJ2-7, is DAMVIQNPRYQVTQFGKPVTLSCSQTLNHNVMYWYQQKSSQAPKLLFHYYDKDFNNEADTPDNFQSRRPNTSFCFLDIRSPGLGDTAMYLCATSVPGTGWYEQYFGPGTRLTVT.

The chain combines TRBV6-1 with TRBJ2-7, with 10 bases matching TRBD1. Germline V gene data show CDR1 as MNHNS and CDR2 as SASEGT. The CDR3 sequence is 16 residues long. V trimming: 7 bases; J trimming: 2 bases; junction bases outside the gene matches: 11. CDR3 sequence: CASTFLTGTGAYEQYV. The CDR3 DNA reads TGTGCCAGCACCTTCCTAACCGGGACAGGGGCCTACGAGCAGTACGTC.

The chain combines TRBV5-1 with TRBJ1-1; 7 positions match TRBD1. Germline V gene lookup returns CDR1 SGHRS and CDR2 YFSETQ. The CDR3 runs to 17 residues. The V segment lost 4 bases and the J segment 0 bases; nucleotides outside the gene matches: 12. This CDR3 reads CASSLRETGRMNTEAFF. CDR3 sequence (DNA): TGCGCCAGCAGCCTGAGAGAGACAGGGCGGATGAACACTGAAGCTTTCTTT.

This clonotype was recorded many times. The CDR3 DNA sequence: TGTGCCAGCAGCCCAGGCGGGTTCACTGAAGCTTTCTTT. Residues: CASSPGGFTEAFF. The V call is TRBV7-2, the J call TRBJ1-1; D remains ambiguous. The CDR3 length is 13 residues. V gave up 5 bases and J gave up 4 bases, with 11 bases separating them. The germline gives CDR1 SGHTA, CDR2 FQGNSA.

The chain links TRBV9 to TRBJ2-5, with D perhaps matching TRBD1 or TRBD2 (5 bases each). Germline V gene data show CDR1 as SGDLS and CDR2 as YYNGEE. The CDR3 has 14 amino acids. V lost 4 bases and J 5 bases, leaving 15 bases between the germline ends. CDR3 amino acids: CASSSSTWGETQYF. The CDR3 DNA reads TGTGCCAGCAGCTCTAGTACATGGGGGGAGACCCAGTACTTC. The whole variable domain, remainder taken from reference TRBV9 and TRBJ2-5, is DSGVTQTPKHLITATGQRVTLRCSPRSGDLSVYWYQQSLDQGLQFLIQYYNGEERAKGNILERFSAQQFPDLHSELNLSSLELGDSALYFCASSSSTWGETQYFGPGTRLLVL.

In its sample, this clonotype was seen many times. This chain joins TRBV7-9 and TRBJ2-3; perhaps TRBD2 as D (5 bases). V lost 5 bases, J lost 2 bases, and 20 bases lay in between. The CDR3 is 17 residues long. CDR1 is SEHNR and CDR2 is FQNEAQ in the germline V gene (reference sequence). The CDR3 DNA reads TGTGCCAGCAGCCACTCCACGAGGGATCAACACACAGATACGCAGTATTTT. Its translation: CASSHSTRDQHTDTQYF.

A few counts support this clonotype. This is likely a read error, given that the CDR3 carries no conserved phenylalanine or tryptophan at its end. CDR3 in DNA: TGTGCCAGCAGCTTCGGAACCCGGGCCTCCTCTGGAAACACCATATATCTT. Its translation: CASSFGTRASSGNTIYL. The genes are TRBV11-2 and TRBJ1-3; no definite D call. Germline CDR1 is SGHAT and CDR2 is FQNNGV. V was cut by 3 bases and J by 0 bases, with 15 bases left in between. The length of the CDR3 is 17 residues.

The V call is TRBV27, the J call TRBJ2-2, with 9 positions matching TRBD1. The germline gives CDR1 MNHEY, CDR2 SMNVEV (reference sequence). Trimming removed 4 bases from V and 8 bases from J; junction bases left unmatched: 11. There are 16 residues in the CDR3. The CDR3 is CASSSWTGAARGELFF. CDR3 sequence (DNA): TGTGCCAGCAGTTCATGGACAGGGGCTGCCAGGGGGGAGCTGTTTTTT.

This clonotype was seen a single time. The rearrangement uses TRBV24-1 and TRBJ2-3; D not resolved. Germline V gene data show CDR1 as KGHDR and CDR2 as SFDVKD. The CDR3 is made up of 16 amino acids. Trimming stripped 4 bases from V and 1 base from J, with 14 bases between. CDR3 DNA sequence: TGTGCCACCAGTGAGGTCGACTTGGGCCGCACAGATACGCAGTATTTT. It specifies CATSEVDLGRTDTQYF.

This clonotype was detected ten times or more. The J gene is TRBJ2-5, the V gene TRBV7-2, with unresolved D. From germline, CDR1 is SGHTA and CDR2 FQGNSA. Trimming cost V 6 bases and J 4 bases, with 21 bases left between them. The CDR3 extends over 16 amino acids. CDR3 region: CASRETLDSSRETQYF. CDR3 in DNA: TGTGCCAGCAGGGAGACTCTAGACTCTTCACGAGAGACCCAGTACTTC.

CDR3 sequence reads: CASSILGSTNEKLFF. The CDR3 DNA reads TGTGCCAGTAGTATACTTGGTTCAACTAATGAAAAACTGTTTTTT. The V call is TRBV19, the J call TRBJ1-4; D is uncertain. The CDR3 is made up of 15 amino acids. Germline V CDR1 and CDR2: LNHDA, SQIVND (reference sequence). Trimming cost V 2 bases and J 0 bases, with 7 bases left between them.

The chain combines TRBV20-1 with TRBJ1-5; maybe TRBD1 (6 bases). Germline V gives CDR1 DFQATT, CDR2 SNEGSKA (reference sequence). The V end was cut by 4 bases, the J end by 6 bases, with 22 bases between. CDR3 length: 16 amino acids. CDR3 nucleotide sequence: TGCAGTGCTACTAGGCGTCTCTCAGGGGTAAGTCAGCCCCAGCATTTT. It specifies CSATRRLSGVSQPQHF.

The chain carries TRBV29-1 and TRBJ2-7; 8 nucleotides line up with TRBD1. The CDR3 is made up of 15 amino acids. Germline CDR1 reads SQVTM; CDR2 reads ANQGSEA. Unmatched junction bases numbered 5, after V lost 0 bases and J lost 1 base. The CDR3 DNA reads TGCAGCGTTGAAGATGTTACAGGGGGGTCCTACGAGCAGTACTTC. Its translation is CSVEDVTGGSYEQYF.

This clonotype has a count of ten or more. V is TRBV5-1 and J is TRBJ1-1; 7 nucleotides agree with TRBD1. The V segment lost 3 bases and the J segment 2 bases; nucleotides outside the gene matches: 4. The CDR3 length is 14 residues. Germline V CDR1 and CDR2: SGHRS, YFSETQ. The CDR3 region is CASSWDRINTEAFF. The CDR3 bases are TGCGCCAGCAGCTGGGACAGAATTAACACTGAAGCTTTCTTT.

This clonotype appeared many times. The genes are TRBV6-1 and TRBJ1-5, with a possible D match to TRBD1 (5 bases). Germline CDR1 and CDR2: MNHNS and SASEGT. V shed 5 bases and J shed 0 bases, with 20 bases lying between them. The CDR3 consists of 18 residues. CDR3 residues: CASSPHSGTADSNQPQHF. The CDR3 DNA sequence: TGTGCCAGCAGTCCCCATTCGGGGACGGCGGATAGCAATCAGCCCCAGCATTTT.